Detailed here is one TCR beta chain. The sample originates from a study of blood T cell repertoires in COVID-19. Study details: Some COVID-19 samples were acute and others convalescent; all came from the United States, Italy and Spain. The cDNA or gDNA used as material had been derived from T cells, B-cell-depleted T cells, or PBMCs.

V lost 3 bases, J lost 3 bases, and 15 bases lay in between. CDR3 size: 15 residues. Germline V gene lookup returns CDR1 DFQATT and CDR2 SNEGSKA (reference sequence). Methods used by the authors: Amplification with reference gene primers provided the estimates of nucleated cell counts. Clones were read by immunoSEQ multiplex PCR, and TCRdb kept only the in-frame ones, dropping some. V, J and clone size reflect that table, while D and trimming were determined from the DNA. Of 150,000 to 200,000 clones in the sample, about nine tenths were seen once. V and J are TRBV20-1 and TRBJ1-5, with D possibly being TRBD1 (6 bases). The source material was peripheral blood. The origin of this receptor is a man aged 65-85 years with active or convalescent COVID-19. The CDR3 here is CSASQHREPNQPQHF. The CDR3 nucleotides read TGCAGTGCTAGTCAGCACAGGGAACCCAATCAGCCCCAGCATTTT.